This T cell receptor (beta chain) was obtained from a study of CXCR3-negative and CXCR3-positive naive CD8 T cells. This CDR3 comprises 15 residues. Germline V gene sequence: CDR1 MDHEN, CDR2 SYDVKM. Via 5' RACE with UMI labels, TRB cDNA libraries were prepared. TCRdb derives one entry per CDR3 protein from the 5' RACE reads, leaving out DNA. In all, the sample yields about 130,000 distinct CDR3 sequences. This TCR was recovered from a human donor in good health. Some clones in this sample may be carry-over from other donors' samples. The source material was naive CXCR3- CD8+ T cells from blood. The subset is: CD45RO-CCR7+CD27+CD95- naive CD8+ T cells lacking CXCR3 (TNR3-). This chain joins TRBV28 and TRBJ1-2. The chain's CDR3 is CASSFTLGYNYGYTF.